These T cell receptor beta chains were read from a single sample in a study of CD8+ T cells in alopecia areata. Here immunoSEQ multiplex PCR was the method, and the copy in TCRdb shows in-frame clones only, minus some. This sample carries over 150,000 clones, about 63% of them seen once, and the ten largest clones take about 15%. This specimen was CD4+ T cells sorted from blood, taken at week 0. The origin of the receptors is a human donor with alopecia areata. Each CDR3 is given without its conserved first and last residue.

CDR3 protein: SVTGGQLDYGYT
V gene: TRBV29-1
J gene: TRBJ1-2

CDR3 protein: ASSQDRGNHSPLH
V gene: TRBV4-2
J gene: TRBJ1-6

CDR3 protein: ASAPLGGLGYT
V gene: TRBV2
J gene: TRBJ1-2

CDR3 protein: SVEIVGETQY
V gene: TRBV29-1
J gene: TRBJ2-5

CDR3 protein: ASSIEGGQPQY
V gene: TRBV19
J gene: TRBJ2-4

CDR3 protein: ASSLSRLETQY
V gene: TRBV7-2
J gene: TRBJ2-5

CDR3 protein: ASSTRGTITDTQY
V gene: TRBV27
J gene: TRBJ2-3

CDR3 protein: SVEDQDRGGYEQY
V gene: TRBV29-1
J gene: TRBJ2-7

CDR3 protein: ASSLEDRLGYGYT
V gene: TRBV7-9
J gene: TRBJ1-2

CDR3 protein: ASSFGHGDQPQH
V gene: TRBV7-9
J gene: TRBJ1-5

CDR3 protein: ASSPETGTNQPQH
V gene: TRBV6-5
J gene: TRBJ1-5

CDR3 protein: ASSYGGNTGELF
V gene: TRBV7-2
J gene: TRBJ2-2

CDR3 protein: ASSPYGSANVLT
V gene: TRBV6-5
J gene: TRBJ2-6

CDR3 protein: ASSQSGQRDTEAF
V gene: TRBV4-2
J gene: TRBJ1-1

CDR3 protein: ASREGTEAF
V gene: TRBV5-1
J gene: TRBJ1-1

CDR3 protein: ASSELAGQVGT
V gene: TRBV25-1
J gene: TRBJ1-2

CDR3 protein: ASSLGGQSYEQY
V gene: TRBV5-1
J gene: TRBJ2-7

CDR3 protein: ASALGHSLYEQY
V gene: TRBV5-6
J gene: TRBJ2-7

CDR3 protein: ASREGTQGNTEAF
V gene: TRBV2
J gene: TRBJ1-1

CDR3 protein: ASSEKNRQETQY
V gene: TRBV6-1
J gene: TRBJ2-5

CDR3 protein: ASRESLSSYNEQF
V gene: TRBV6-6
J gene: TRBJ2-1

CDR3 protein: SAKDTEAF
V gene: TRBV29-1
J gene: TRBJ1-1

CDR3 protein: ASSLHPDQPQH
V gene: TRBV27
J gene: TRBJ1-5

CDR3 protein: SVEGAGGGPSGANVLT
V gene: TRBV29-1
J gene: TRBJ2-6

CDR3 protein: SVAQGRETDTQY
V gene: TRBV29-1
J gene: TRBJ2-3

CDR3 protein: ASSPFASGQGATNEKLF
V gene: TRBV2
J gene: TRBJ1-4

CDR3 protein: ASQSGGDLYT
V gene: TRBV2
J gene: TRBJ1-2

CDR3 protein: SAYRQVEAF
V gene: TRBV20-1
J gene: TRBJ1-1

CDR3 protein: ASSLLAVSNEQY
V gene: TRBV28
J gene: TRBJ2-7

CDR3 protein: AWSVLEGIRDYGYT
V gene: TRBV30
J gene: TRBJ1-2

CDR3 protein: ASSLRQGHGYT
V gene: TRBV7-3
J gene: TRBJ1-2

CDR3 protein: SVERTGGLRETQY
V gene: TRBV29-1
J gene: TRBJ2-5

CDR3 protein: ASSNSGTALSEQY
V gene: TRBV19
J gene: TRBJ2-7

CDR3 protein: ASTETTGGRVQPQH
V gene: TRBV19
J gene: TRBJ1-5

CDR3 protein: ASSQRGVGRASSYEQY
V gene: TRBV4-1
J gene: TRBJ2-7

CDR3 protein: AWVPAGGGAWETQY
V gene: TRBV30
J gene: TRBJ2-5

CDR3 protein: ASSQGQPTGELF
V gene: TRBV4-1
J gene: TRBJ2-2

CDR3 protein: ATSIQAGGRETQY
V gene: TRBV15
J gene: TRBJ2-5

CDR3 protein: ASSRFPGSYEQY
V gene: TRBV11-1
J gene: TRBJ2-7

CDR3 protein: ATSREAGQGWTQY
V gene: TRBV15
J gene: TRBJ2-5

CDR3 protein: AWTWPLNTEAF
V gene: TRBV30
J gene: TRBJ1-1

CDR3 protein: ASSPGLAGGGEQF
V gene: TRBV7-2
J gene: TRBJ2-1

CDR3 protein: ASSLGGEQY
V gene: TRBV27
J gene: TRBJ2-7

CDR3 protein: ATSLERGRPGYGYT
V gene: TRBV15
J gene: TRBJ1-2

CDR3 protein: SVPPDNEQF
V gene: TRBV29-1
J gene: TRBJ2-1

CDR3 protein: SVAGRSTDTQY
V gene: TRBV29-1
J gene: TRBJ2-3

CDR3 protein: SAATGMNTEAF
V gene: TRBV29-1
J gene: TRBJ1-1

CDR3 protein: SDETKQGLGGYT
V gene: TRBV29-1
J gene: TRBJ1-2

CDR3 protein: ASSLGARGTDTQY
V gene: TRBV5-4
J gene: TRBJ2-3

CDR3 protein: ASSDLQGAGYGYT
V gene: TRBV6-1
J gene: TRBJ1-2

CDR3 protein: AWSVKENQPQH
V gene: TRBV30
J gene: TRBJ1-5

CDR3 protein: ASSLTGTGECV
V gene: TRBV7-2
J gene: TRBJ2-1

CDR3 protein: SAERMADLSYGYT
V gene: TRBV29-1
J gene: TRBJ1-2

CDR3 protein: ASSDQGYEQY
V gene: TRBV2
J gene: TRBJ2-7

CDR3 protein: ASRPINTDTQY
V gene: TRBV6-5
J gene: TRBJ2-3

CDR3 protein: AIGQGRTEAF
V gene: TRBV10-3
J gene: TRBJ1-1

CDR3 protein: ASSGRWGGETQY
V gene: TRBV7-2
J gene: TRBJ2-5

CDR3 protein: ASSFGGAGELF
V gene: TRBV5-1
J gene: TRBJ2-2

CDR3 protein: SGGSLYEQY
V gene: TRBV29-1
J gene: TRBJ2-7

CDR3 protein: ASSLGGKQTQY
V gene: TRBV5-1
J gene: TRBJ2-5